This is a list of T cell receptor beta chains from one sample in a study of spatial heterogeneity in lung cancer. TCRdb ran MiXCR on the 5' RACE reads and lists one entry per CDR3 protein. The profile covers about 18,000 distinct CDR3 sequences, with over 9% appearing a single time and around 21% taken by the ten largest. The sequencing here drew on PBMCs, taken at follow-up. All receptors come from a male donor with early-stage non-small cell lung cancer. The conserved cysteine and the conserved F or W are not part of the CDR3 here. Each record gives: J gene, V gene, CDR3 protein.

J: TRBJ2-1
V: TRBV28
CDR3: AAPKQGSIYNEQF

J: TRBJ2-7
V: TRBV2
CDR3: ASSQQLEQY

J: TRBJ2-3
V: TRBV24-1
CDR3: ATSDLRTSGRGADTQY

J: TRBJ2-3
V: TRBV20-1
CDR3: SAQQQRRTSAYTDTQY

J: TRBJ2-3
V: TRBV2
CDR3: ASSAGGATDTQY

J: TRBJ2-5
V: TRBV27
CDR3: ASSSQGRQQETQY

J: TRBJ1-4
V: TRBV7-9
CDR3: ASTLGGGANEKLF

J: TRBJ2-5
V: TRBV20-1
CDR3: SARRGSRGGQETQY

J: TRBJ1-1
V: TRBV14
CDR3: ASGPGGTEAF

J: TRBJ2-1
V: TRBV6-2/TRBV6-3
CDR3: ASSLGLAGYYEQF

J: TRBJ2-1
V: TRBV5-1
CDR3: ASSPDSYNEQF

J: TRBJ1-5
V: TRBV2
CDR3: ASSEQGGDQPQH

J: TRBJ2-7
V: TRBV2
CDR3: ASRPTTGSPYEQY

J: TRBJ2-3
V: TRBV20-1
CDR3: SATREGDTQY

J: TRBJ1-5
V: TRBV6-1
CDR3: ASSGQVRGVEGLQPQH

J: TRBJ2-1
V: TRBV7-9
CDR3: ASSPPQREANEQF

J: TRBJ2-1
V: TRBV5-4
CDR3: ASSLVQGYNEQF

J: TRBJ2-5
V: TRBV4-1
CDR3: ASSQTMTGNQETQY

J: TRBJ1-4
V: TRBV3-1
CDR3: ASSQVADEKLF

J: TRBJ2-1
V: TRBV6-4
CDR3: ASSDSTSGNNEQF

J: TRBJ1-5
V: TRBV23-1
CDR3: ASSPGRNNQPQH

J: TRBJ2-7
V: TRBV10-3
CDR3: AISEGNLYEQY

J: TRBJ2-5
V: TRBV5-1
CDR3: ASSLFGYQETQY

J: TRBJ2-7
V: TRBV29-1
CDR3: SVVRGNYEQY

J: TRBJ2-2
V: TRBV15
CDR3: ATRDFSGRTGELF

J: TRBJ2-7
V: TRBV6-6
CDR3: AISPQRAEQY

J: TRBJ2-6
V: TRBV6-1
CDR3: ASSAHLDWANVLT

J: TRBJ2-1
V: TRBV11-2
CDR3: ASTLGLREQF

J: TRBJ2-5
V: TRBV4-1
CDR3: ASSQDGLSQETQY

J: TRBJ2-3
V: TRBV2
CDR3: ASSPGGAGASTDTQY

J: TRBJ2-7
V: TRBV5-1
CDR3: ASSSRTASYEQY

J: TRBJ2-2
V: TRBV11-2
CDR3: ASSSFSGSNTGELF

J: TRBJ2-1
V: TRBV12-3/TRBV12-4
CDR3: ASSLWGHEQF

J: TRBJ2-7
V: TRBV4-1
CDR3: ASSPVRGLTSAEEQY

J: TRBJ2-1
V: TRBV20-1
CDR3: SAKGTSGSYNEQF

J: TRBJ2-1
V: TRBV2
CDR3: ASSELRGHEQF

J: TRBJ1-5
V: TRBV2
CDR3: ASSVGGNQPQH

J: TRBJ2-2
V: TRBV20-1
CDR3: IARVPSLAGDTGELF

J: TRBJ2-1
V: TRBV29-1
CDR3: SVAEDNEQF

J: TRBJ2-7
V: TRBV3-1
CDR3: ASSHLQRGAYEQY

J: TRBJ2-1
V: TRBV6-4
CDR3: ASSDRAGGYNEQF

J: TRBJ2-3
V: TRBV28
CDR3: ASSRQHSWEKKTDTQY

J: TRBJ2-3
V: TRBV7-6
CDR3: ASSLAPDTQY

J: TRBJ2-7
V: TRBV4-1
CDR3: ASSPGRLAGAYEQY

J: TRBJ1-5
V: TRBV29-1
CDR3: SVTTGAGQPQH

J: TRBJ1-3
V: TRBV18
CDR3: ASSTDSRNTIY

J: TRBJ2-3
V: TRBV2
CDR3: ASSKQGSRTDTQY

J: TRBJ1-4
V: TRBV29-1
CDR3: SVTGDGTNEKLF

J: TRBJ1-1
V: TRBV6-5
CDR3: ASSYRGDTEAF

J: TRBJ2-1
V: TRBV7-8
CDR3: ASSSLSMTSGSGNEQF

J: TRBJ2-7
V: TRBV5-1
CDR3: ASSLTGSYEQY

J: TRBJ1-6
V: TRBV28
CDR3: ASSLRQGGSPLH

J: TRBJ2-1
V: TRBV7-2
CDR3: ASSFGGRLDEQF

J: TRBJ2-5
V: TRBV7-2
CDR3: ASSLRGGFQETQY